This T cell receptor (beta chain) was found in a study of blood T cells in healthy people across ages. The CDR3 runs to 16 residues. Germline loops: CDR1 MNHEY, CDR2 SMNVEV (reference sequence). General study findings and limits: Measured against age, TCR beta diversity per million T cells decreased in a roughly linear manner.

PCR was performed a second time for about 7 to 12 cycles using a sample-barcoded 5' primer and a J-beta primer mix. TCRdb fed the 5' RACE reads into MiXCR, producing one record per CDR3 protein. The profile shows hundreds of thousands of distinct CDR3 sequences, about a fifth of them singletons. A note on this clonotype: Its specificity is unknown.

The genes are TRBV27 and TRBJ2-5; a weak D match, TRBD1 (6 bases). The J call may be incorrect, as the DNA end agrees better with TRBJ2-7. The sequence derives from a man in his 70s in good health. The sequencing input was blood. For the CDR3, the DNA is TGTGCCAGCAGTTTAAGGGGGATTGGGCAGGGCTACGAGCAGTACGTC. It translates to CASSLRGIGQGYEQYV.